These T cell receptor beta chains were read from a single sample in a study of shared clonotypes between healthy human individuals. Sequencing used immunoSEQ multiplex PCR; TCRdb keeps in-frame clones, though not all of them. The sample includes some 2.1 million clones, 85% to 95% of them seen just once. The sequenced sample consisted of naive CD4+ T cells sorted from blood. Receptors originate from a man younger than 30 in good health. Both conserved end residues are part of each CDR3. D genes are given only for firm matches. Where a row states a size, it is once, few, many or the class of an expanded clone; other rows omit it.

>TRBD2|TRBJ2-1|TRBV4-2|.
CASSRPGLSSYNEQFF
TGTGCCAGCAGCCGACCGGGACTAAGCTCCTACAATGAGCAGTTCTTC
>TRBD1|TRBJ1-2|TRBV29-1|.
CSVGTGGIYGYTF
TGCAGCGTTGGGACAGGGGGCATCTATGGCTACACCTTC
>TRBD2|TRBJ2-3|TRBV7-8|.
CASRRLAGITDTQYF
TGTGCCAGCAGGAGACTAGCGGGGATCACAGATACGCAGTATTTT
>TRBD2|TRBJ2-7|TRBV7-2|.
CASSPTSGIISEQYF
TGTGCCAGCAGCCCGACTAGCGGGATCATTAGCGAGCAGTACTTC
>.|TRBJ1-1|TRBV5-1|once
CASSQLTNTEAFF
TGCGCCAGCAGCCAACTGACGAACACTGAAGCTTTCTTT
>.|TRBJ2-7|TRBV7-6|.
CASSLAQGYEQYF
TGTGCCAGCAGCTTAGCGCAGGGATACGAGCAGTACTTC
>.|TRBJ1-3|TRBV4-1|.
CASSPTGSSGNTIYF
TGCGCCAGCAGCCCTACGGGGAGCTCTGGAAACACCATATATTTT
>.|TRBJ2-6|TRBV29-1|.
CSVAYSPGNQAGANVLTF
TGCAGCGTTGCGTATTCTCCGGGGAATCAAGCTGGGGCCAACGTCCTGACTTTC
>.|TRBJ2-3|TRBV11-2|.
CASSGGSPPDTQYF
TGTGCCAGCAGCGGAGGGAGTCCCCCGGATACGCAGTATTTT
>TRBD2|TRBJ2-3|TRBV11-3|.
CASSLGGSGSPDTQYF
TGTGCCAGCAGCTTAGGAGGTAGCGGGAGTCCAGATACGCAGTATTTT
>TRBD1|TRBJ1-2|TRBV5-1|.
CASSSGQGSYGYTF
TGCGCCAGCAGCTCCGGACAGGGTAGCTATGGCTACACCTTC
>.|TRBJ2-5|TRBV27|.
CASRGGGSETQYF
TGTGCCAGCAGAGGGGGGGGCTCAGAGACCCAGTACTTC
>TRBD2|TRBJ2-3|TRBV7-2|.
CASSVLAGGTDTQYF
TGTGCCAGCAGCGTGCTAGCGGGTGGCACAGATACGCAGTATTTT
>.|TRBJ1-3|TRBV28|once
CASSSTGSGNTIYF
TGTGCCAGCAGTTCGACAGGTTCTGGAAACACCATATATTTT
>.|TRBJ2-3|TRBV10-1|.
CASSMSSRVDTQYF
TGCGCCAGCAGTATGTCTAGCAGAGTAGATACGCAGTATTTT
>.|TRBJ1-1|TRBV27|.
CASSPQQNTEAFF
TGTGCCAGCAGTCCCCAACAGAACACTGAAGCTTTCTTT
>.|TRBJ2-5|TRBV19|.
CASSITGQETQYF
TGTGCCAGTAGTATTACAGGGCAAGAGACCCAGTACTTC
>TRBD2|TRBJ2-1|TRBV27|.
CASLSLAGSNEQFF
TGTGCCAGCCTCAGCCTAGCGGGAAGCAATGAGCAGTTCTTC